This T cell receptor beta chain was recorded in a study of T cells in Graves' hyperthyroidism and ophthalmopathy. The CDR3 has 13 residues. The V gene lost 1 base and the J gene lost 12 bases, with 15 bases spanning the gap. Germline V gene sequence: CDR1 SGHTA, CDR2 FQGTGA. The source material, RNA transcripts, was used to amplify TCR beta CDR3 regions. With the HTBI primer set, the TCR CDR3 went through a first round of RT-PCR. TCRdb itself ran the multiplex PCR reads through MiXCR, one entry per CDR3 protein. There are hundreds of thousands of distinct CDR3 sequences in the sample; roughly 15% occur only once, and about 9.4% lies in the top ten.

What was sequenced was blood. The receptor's source is a woman between 18 and 29 years old with Graves' hyperthyroidism. The chain combines TRBV7-3 with TRBJ2-5; a weak D match, TRBD1 (5 bases). The CDR3 is CASSLNPGLTEYF. CDR3 coding DNA: TGTGCCAGCAGCTTAAACCCAGGGCTAACGGAGTACTTC.